This T cell receptor beta chain is from a study of blood T cell repertoires in COVID-19. Across the whole study: COVID-19 samples from acute and convalescent phases originated in the United States, Italy and Spain. Sources were T cells, B-cell-depleted T cells, or PBMCs; the material itself was cDNA or gDNA.

Methods used by the authors: Reference gene primers were amplified, and this amplification served to estimate nucleated cell counts. Produced via immunoSEQ multiplex PCR; TCRdb's table is partial and in-frame only. V and J calls and clone size come straight from that table; D and trimming were deduced from the DNA. The sample lists about 160,000 clones; around 82% were seen once. V trimming: 6 bases; J trimming: 1 base; junction bases outside the gene matches: 5. The CDR3 totals 15 residues. Germline V lookup: CDR1 LGHDT, CDR2 YNNKEL (reference sequence). This chain links TRBV3-1 (or the pseudogene TRBV3-2) with TRBJ2-3, with 9 nucleotides matching TRBD1. Sequencing input: peripheral blood. The receptor comes from a woman older than 75 with active or convalescent COVID-19. The DNA of the CDR3 is TGTGCCAGCAGGGGACAGGGAACCCGCACAGATACGCAGTATTTT. This gives the protein CASRGQGTRTDTQYF.